This is a list of T cell receptor beta chains from one sample in a study of blood T cell repertoires in COVID-19. Using immunoSEQ multiplex PCR, the repertoire was profiled, and TCRdb retains in-frame clones only, with some absent. Seen here are 150,000 to 200,000 clones, about 77% observed once, and the top ten hold roughly a sixth. The specimen was PBMCs or T cells enriched from blood (not recorded which). The receptors here all came from a woman aged 45 to 65 with acute COVID-19. The CDR3 runs from the conserved cysteine through the conserved F or W. The D gene is left open where the match is weak. Clone size is given for some rows only: seen once, a few or many times, or a class if the clone is expanded.

CDR3 length: 15; D gene: TRBD1; J gene: TRBJ1-1; clone size: -; V gene: TRBV18; CDR3 DNA: TGTGCCAGCTCACTCCCGACAGGGTCGGGTACTGAAGCTTTCTTT; CDR3 protein: CASSLPTGSGTEAFF
CDR3 length: 12; D gene: -; J gene: TRBJ2-2; clone size: few; V gene: TRBV28; CDR3 DNA: TGTGCCAGCTATAAATACACCGGGGAGCTGTTTTTT; CDR3 protein: CASYKYTGELFF
CDR3 length: 17; D gene: TRBD1; J gene: TRBJ2-5; clone size: -; V gene: TRBV4-2; CDR3 DNA: TGTGCCAGCAGCCAAGATGGAAGGGGGCCCTTGGGAGAGACCCAGTACTTC; CDR3 protein: CASSQDGRGPLGETQYF
CDR3 length: 15; D gene: TRBD1; J gene: TRBJ1-4; clone size: -; V gene: TRBV7-8; CDR3 DNA: TGTGCCAGCAGCTTAAGGGGACAGGTTAATGAAAAACTGTTTTTT; CDR3 protein: CASSLRGQVNEKLFF
CDR3 length: 16; D gene: -; J gene: TRBJ2-2; clone size: -; V gene: TRBV4-1; CDR3 DNA: TGCGCCAGCAGCCAGACGGTGGGGGCATCTGGCGGGGAGCTGTTTTTT; CDR3 protein: CASSQTVGASGGELFF
CDR3 length: 15; D gene: TRBD2; J gene: TRBJ2-1; clone size: -; V gene: TRBV11-2; CDR3 DNA: TGTGCCAGCAGCCCAGGACTAGCGGGGGGGTATGAGCAGTTCTTC; CDR3 protein: CASSPGLAGGYEQFF
CDR3 length: 16; D gene: -; J gene: TRBJ2-4; clone size: -; V gene: TRBV5-1; CDR3 DNA: TGCGCCAGCAGCCCCGGACTGGCACTAGCCAAAAACATTCAGTACTTC; CDR3 protein: CASSPGLALAKNIQYF
CDR3 length: 14; D gene: TRBD1; J gene: TRBJ1-6; clone size: -; V gene: TRBV27; CDR3 DNA: TGTGCCAGCAGTTTCCCGGACAGGAATTCACCCCTCCACTTT; CDR3 protein: CASSFPDRNSPLHF
CDR3 length: 13; D gene: TRBD1; J gene: TRBJ1-1; clone size: once; V gene: TRBV18; CDR3 DNA: TGTGCCAGCTCACCTACCTCGACAGGGTTCGCTTTCTTT; CDR3 protein: CASSPTSTGFAFF
CDR3 length: 13; D gene: TRBD1; J gene: TRBJ1-4; clone size: -; V gene: TRBV18; CDR3 DNA: TGTGCCAGCTCACCGGGACAGGATCTGGAGAATCATTTT; CDR3 protein: CASSPGQDLENHF
CDR3 length: 10; D gene: -; J gene: TRBJ1-2; clone size: -; V gene: TRBV12-3/TRBV12-4; CDR3 DNA: TGTGCCAGCAGCATGGGGAGATTGTACTTC; CDR3 protein: CASSMGRLYF
CDR3 length: 14; D gene: -; J gene: TRBJ1-2; clone size: few; V gene: TRBV7-2; CDR3 DNA: TGTGCCAGCAGCATAAACCCAACTACCAGGGACTACACCTTC; CDR3 protein: CASSINPTTRDYTF
CDR3 length: 15; D gene: TRBD1; J gene: TRBJ1-1; clone size: few; V gene: TRBV7-9; CDR3 DNA: TGTGCCAGCAGCTTGGAAGGGGGCATGAACACTGAAGCTTTCTTT; CDR3 protein: CASSLEGGMNTEAFF
CDR3 length: 14; D gene: -; J gene: TRBJ1-4; clone size: -; V gene: TRBV3-1/TRBV3-2; CDR3 DNA: TGTGCCAGCAGCCAGGGTCTCAGGAATGAAAAACTGTTTTTT; CDR3 protein: CASSQGLRNEKLFF
CDR3 length: 17; D gene: -; J gene: TRBJ2-1; clone size: -; V gene: TRBV3-1/TRBV3-2; CDR3 DNA: TGTGCCAGCAGCCAAGGACCGACTGCCAGCTCCTACAATGAGCAGTTCTTC; CDR3 protein: CASSQGPTASSYNEQFF
CDR3 length: 17; D gene: TRBD1; J gene: TRBJ1-2; clone size: once; V gene: TRBV7-3; CDR3 DNA: TGTGCCAGCGACTATCCGGGACAGGGGGCTATAGACTATGGCTACACCTTC; CDR3 protein: CASDYPGQGAIDYGYTF
CDR3 length: 14; D gene: TRBD1; J gene: TRBJ1-2; clone size: -; V gene: TRBV25-1; CDR3 DNA: TGTGCCAGCAGTGGGACCTACCACAGGGGAGGCTACACCTTC; CDR3 protein: CASSGTYHRGGYTF
CDR3 length: 15; D gene: TRBD2; J gene: TRBJ2-1; clone size: many; V gene: TRBV27; CDR3 DNA: TGTGCCAGCAGTCGGCCTAGCGGGGGGGCACATGAGCAGTTCTTC; CDR3 protein: CASSRPSGGAHEQFF
CDR3 length: 15; D gene: TRBD1; J gene: TRBJ2-4; clone size: -; V gene: TRBV7-2; CDR3 DNA: TGTGCCAGCAGCGCCCCCCAAGGGGGCCTTAATATTCAGTACTTC; CDR3 protein: CASSAPQGGLNIQYF
CDR3 length: 15; D gene: -; J gene: TRBJ1-1; clone size: -; V gene: TRBV7-8; CDR3 DNA: TGTGCCAGCAGCTCCCAGTCAGGCATGAACACTGAAGCTTTCTTT; CDR3 protein: CASSSQSGMNTEAFF
CDR3 length: 17; D gene: TRBD2; J gene: TRBJ2-3; clone size: -; V gene: TRBV5-4; CDR3 DNA: TGTGCCAGCAGCCGTGGGGACGTACGGGGGGGCCGAGATACGCAGTATTTT; CDR3 protein: CASSRGDVRGGRDTQYF
CDR3 length: 15; D gene: -; J gene: TRBJ1-2; clone size: once; V gene: TRBV4-2; CDR3 DNA: TGTGCCAGCAGCCAAGCGAGGTCAGGGGCCCTTGGCTACACCTTC; CDR3 protein: CASSQARSGALGYTF
CDR3 length: 14; D gene: -; J gene: TRBJ1-1; clone size: once; V gene: TRBV28; CDR3 DNA: TGTGCCAGCAGTTTGGCAGATATGAACACTGAAGCTTTCTTT; CDR3 protein: CASSLADMNTEAFF
CDR3 length: 15; D gene: -; J gene: TRBJ1-2; clone size: -; V gene: TRBV23-1; CDR3 DNA: TGCGCCAGCAGTCAATCGATTCCAGGGGAGACTGGCTACACCTTC; CDR3 protein: CASSQSIPGETGYTF
CDR3 length: 19; D gene: TRBD1; J gene: TRBJ2-6; clone size: medium-sized; V gene: TRBV5-1; CDR3 DNA: TGCGCCAGCAGCTTAAGTAGTCGGCACAGGGGCACTGGGGCCAACGTCCTGACTTTC; CDR3 protein: CASSLSSRHRGTGANVLTF